These 25 T cell receptor beta chains were sequenced from one sample in a study of OX40 agonist ivuxolimab in advanced cancers. Sequencing used immunoSEQ multiplex PCR; TCRdb keeps in-frame clones, though not all of them. This sample yields about 20,000 clones, of which 87% are seen a single time; around 25% belongs to the top ten. The source material was CD4+ or CD8+ T cells sorted from blood, sampled in a trial of the OX40 agonist ivuxolimab. These TCRs come from an adult with an advanced solid tumor such as melanoma, head and neck, liver or kidney cancer.

The rearrangement joins TRBV7-9 to TRBJ2-5; TRBD2 matches at 10 bases. Germline V gives CDR1 SEHNR, CDR2 FQNEAQ (reference sequence). With 6 bases clipped from V and 4 bases from J, the junction kept 8 bases outside the gene matches. This CDR3 has 15 residues. The chain's CDR3 is CASSQIAGGGETQYF. The CDR3 DNA follows: TGTGCCAGCAGTCAAATAGCGGGGGGAGGAGAGACCCAGTACTTC. The full variable domain, rest sourced from reference TRBV7-9 and TRBJ2-5, is DTGVSQNPRHKITKRGQNVTFRCDPISEHNRLYWYRQTLGQGPEFLTYFQNEAQLEKSRLLSDRFSAERPKGSFSTLEIQRTEQGDSAMYLCASSQIAGGGETQYFGPGTRLLVL.

The V and J genes are TRBV27 and TRBJ2-3; 11 nucleotides agree with TRBD2. V lost 5 bases, J lost 6 bases, and 13 bases stayed unmatched. The CDR3 contains 17 residues. CDR1 and CDR2 (germline): MNHEY, SMNVEV (reference sequence). As DNA, the CDR3 is TGTGCCAGCAGTATAATAGCGGGGGGGCCGAGTTGGGATACGCAGTATTTT. Encoded protein: CASSIIAGGPSWDTQYF.

The chain has TRBV6-6 and TRBJ2-3; D is ambiguous. Between the trimmed V and J ends, which lost 3 bases and 1 base, there was a span of 8 bases. This CDR3 contains 14 residues. CDR1 MNHNY and CDR2 SVGAGI come from the germline V gene (reference sequence). The CDR3 DNA reads as TGTGCCAGCAGTTATTCTGGCGGCACAGATACGCAGTATTTT. It encodes CASSYSGGTDTQYF.

J is TRBJ2-2 and V is TRBV5-5, with D hard to call. This CDR3 contains 16 residues. Trimming shortened V by 0 bases and J by 4 bases, and 13 bases separated the two germline ends. Per the germline V gene, CDR1 is SGHKS and CDR2 is YYEKEE (reference sequence). The CDR3 nucleotides are TGTGCCAGCAGCTTGGCGGACCATAAGGGCACCGGGGAGCTGTTTTTT. It encodes CASSLADHKGTGELFF.

The DNA of the CDR3 is TGTGCCAGCAGACTACAAGGGTTGTCTGGGGCCAACGTCCTGACTTTC. Protein: CASRLQGLSGANVLTF. This chain uses TRBV5-5 with TRBJ2-6, with D unresolved. Germline CDR1 is SGHKS and CDR2 is YYEKEE (reference sequence). This CDR3 is 16 amino acids long. V gave up 5 bases and J gave up 1 base, with 13 bases separating them.

The chain links TRBV9 to TRBJ2-1; D remains unclear. CDR3 length: 15 residues. Germline V gene data show CDR1 as SGDLS and CDR2 as YYNGEE. With 1 base removed from V and 9 bases from J, the gap between germline ends came to 17 bases. In DNA, the CDR3 is TGTGCCAGCAGCGTAAGTTATCCTAGTATATCTGAGCAGTTCTTC. Translated: CASSVSYPSISEQFF.

This clone was seen a single time. The V call is TRBV9, the J call TRBJ1-4, with D hard to call. The germline V gene has CDR1 SGDLS and CDR2 YYNGEE. V was cut by 3 bases and J by 7 bases, with 19 bases left in between. The CDR3 consists of 16 residues. The CDR3 loop is CASSARPGEASEKLFF. CDR3 DNA: TGTGCCAGCAGCGCCCGTCCCGGGGAGGCCTCTGAAAAACTGTTTTTT.

The chain recombines TRBV4-3 with TRBJ2-7; TRBD2 aligns across 11 bases. V gave up 4 bases and J gave up 1 base; unmatched junction bases: 3. The CDR3 extends over 15 amino acids. CDR1 is LGHNA and CDR2 is YSLEER in the germline V gene. CDR3 protein: CASSLSSGGSYEQYF. CDR3 sequence (DNA): TGCGCCAGCAGCCTTTCTAGCGGGGGGTCCTACGAGCAGTACTTC.

The V call is TRBV6-5, the J call TRBJ1-2; D is uncertain. Germline V gene sequence: CDR1 MNHEY, CDR2 SVGAGI. Deletions cut 4 bases from V and 6 bases from J, with 15 bases between. The CDR3 extends over 14 amino acids. The DNA of the CDR3 is TGTGCCAGCAGTTCCCTGGGAGGGTATAATGGCTACACCTTC. This codes for CASSSLGGYNGYTF.

As DNA, the CDR3 is TGTGCCAGCAGCTCGACAGTTATCTCCTACAATGAGCAGTTCTTC. Encoded protein: CASSSTVISYNEQFF. V usage is TRBV7-3 and J usage is TRBJ2-1; D is perhaps TRBD1 (5 bases). The CDR3 sequence is 15 residues long. The germline gives CDR1 SGHTA, CDR2 FQGTGA. The V and J ends lost 4 bases and 0 bases respectively, with 10 bases between them. Supplemented by reference TRBV7-3 and TRBJ2-1, the full variable domain reads GAGVSQTPSNKVTEKGKYVELRCDPISGHTALYWYRQSLGQGPEFLIYFQGTGAADDSGLPNDRFFAVRPEGSVSTLKIQRTERGDSAVYLCASSSTVISYNEQFFGPGTRLTVL.

Details on this clone: One end of the junction is discordant with germline, which a read error may explain. The gene calls are TRBV9 and TRBJ2-3; D unclear. This CDR3 has 14 residues. The germline V gene encodes CDR1 SGDLS and CDR2 YYNGEE. Written as DNA, the CDR3 is TGTGCCAGCAGCGTAGGGGGTAGCAGAGATACGCAGTATTTT. Its translation is CASSVGGSRDTQYF.

This chain uses TRBV27 with TRBJ2-2, with TRBD2 identical over 9 bases. This CDR3 region has 17 residues. Germline V lookup: CDR1 MNHEY, CDR2 SMNVEV (reference sequence). With V trimmed by 5 bases and J by 4 bases, 11 bases remained unmatched. This CDR3 reads CASSLIAGAGSTGELFF. CDR3 sequence (DNA): TGTGCCAGCAGTCTTATAGCGGGGGCGGGGAGCACCGGGGAGCTGTTTTTT.

CDR3 protein: CASSPTGTGDLPIYNEQFF. CDR3 nucleotides: TGTGCCAGCAGCCCCACGGGGACAGGGGACCTTCCCATCTACAATGAGCAGTTCTTC. The chain carries TRBV9 and TRBJ2-1; 10 bases agree with TRBD1. The CDR3 length is 19 residues. Germline V lookup: CDR1 SGDLS, CDR2 YYNGEE. The V segment lost 4 bases and the J segment 3 bases; nucleotides outside the gene matches: 16. The whole variable domain, filled in from reference TRBV9 and TRBJ2-1, reads DSGVTQTPKHLITATGQRVTLRCSPRSGDLSVYWYQQSLDQGLQFLIQYYNGEERAKGNILERFSAQQFPDLHSELNLSSLELGDSALYFCASSPTGTGDLPIYNEQFFGPGTRLTVL.

The chain employs TRBV9 and TRBJ1-2, with D possibly matching TRBD1 (6 bases). The ends were cut back, 0 bases at V and 8 bases at J, with 14 bases in the middle. Germline V CDR1 and CDR2: SGDLS, YYNGEE. This CDR3 contains 14 residues. CDR3: CASSVANRVLGYTF. CDR3 nucleotides: TGTGCCAGCAGCGTAGCCAACAGGGTATTGGGCTACACCTTC.

The rearrangement links TRBV5-4 to TRBJ2-7; D possibly corresponds to TRBD2 (6 bases). The germline V and J ends were trimmed by 4 bases and 6 bases, with 20 bases remaining between them. Looked up from germline, CDR1 is SGHNT and CDR2 is YYREEE (reference sequence). This CDR3 spans 15 amino acids. DNA for the CDR3: TGTGCCAGCAGCCACCTGCCTGGCATCGGGGGCGAGCAGTACTTC. It codes for CASSHLPGIGGEQYF. Drawing the rest from reference TRBV5-4 and TRBJ2-7, the complete variable domain is ETGVTQSPTHLIKTRGQQVTLRCSSQSGHNTVSWYQQALGQGPQFIFQYYREEENGRGNFPPRFSGLQFPNYSSELNVNALELDDSALYLCASSHLPGIGGEQYFGPGTRLTVT.

The chain couples TRBV7-3 to TRBJ1-1; 8 nucleotides line up with TRBD1. With V trimmed by 0 bases and J by 1 base, 1 base remained unmatched. The CDR3 runs to 15 residues. Germline CDR1 reads SGHTA; CDR2 reads FQGTGA. The CDR3 region is CASSLTGQGNTEAFF. Written as DNA, the CDR3 is TGTGCCAGCAGCTTAACAGGACAGGGGAACACTGAAGCTTTCTTT.

This chain uses TRBV28 with TRBJ2-7; D remains unclear. V dropped 3 bases and J dropped 3 bases, with 9 bases sitting between them. This CDR3 contains 13 residues. CDR1 is MDHEN, CDR2 SYDVKM, per germline. CDR3 sequence: CASSFLRYYEQYF. For the CDR3, the DNA is TGTGCCAGCAGTTTTCTTCGCTACTACGAGCAGTACTTC.

The chain joins TRBV5-6 to TRBJ2-5, with a weak D call TRBD2 (7 bases). Germline V gene lookup returns CDR1 SGHDT and CDR2 YYEEEE. V lost 4 bases and J 12 bases, leaving 25 bases between the germline ends. CDR3 length: 15 residues. This chain's CDR3 is CASSPPLGGGVPKYF. DNA for the CDR3: TGTGCCAGCAGCCCCCCTTTGGGGGGGGGCGTCCCCAAGTACTTC.

The rearrangement uses TRBV27 and TRBJ2-5; D not resolved. Germline loops: CDR1 MNHEY, CDR2 SMNVEV (reference sequence). The CDR3 is made up of 13 amino acids. Deletions cut 5 bases from V and 3 bases from J, with 10 bases between. Here the CDR3 reads CASSPLGEETQYF. The DNA for the CDR3 is TGTGCCAGCAGTCCCCTTGGGGAAGAGACCCAGTACTTC.

Note on this clone: Compared with germline, one end of the junction differs, possibly owing to a read error. The rearrangement joins TRBV10-2 to TRBJ2-3, with 8 bases lining up with TRBD2. In germline, CDR1 is WSHSY, CDR2 SAAADI. The CDR3 totals 14 residues. CDR3 coding DNA: TGCGCCAGCCGTGATCGGGGGGGCGGGGATACGCAGTATTTT. This encodes CASRDRGGGDTQYF.

The chain combines TRBV19 with TRBJ2-7, with 7 bases lining up with TRBD1. The ends lost 6 bases at V and 4 bases at J; junction bases unmatched: 12. This CDR3 has 15 amino acids. CDR1 and CDR2 from the germline V gene are LNHDA and SQIVND (reference sequence). CDR3 in amino acids: CASSAGDSYLYEQYF. The CDR3 bases are TGTGCCAGTAGCGCCGGGGACAGCTACCTATACGAGCAGTACTTC.

The V call is TRBV7-9, the J call TRBJ2-7, with TRBD1 identical over 9 bases. Per germline, CDR1 SEHNR and CDR2 FQNEAQ (reference sequence). The CDR3 runs to 15 residues. V was pared by 5 bases and J by 3 bases, with 8 bases of the junction left unmatched. The CDR3 loop is CASSHTGGASYEQYF. For the CDR3, the DNA is TGTGCCAGCAGCCACACAGGGGGCGCAAGCTACGAGCAGTACTTC.

This sequence joins TRBV27 and TRBJ2-7; D gene ambiguous. Germline V CDR1 and CDR2: MNHEY, SMNVEV (reference sequence). The CDR3 is made up of 14 amino acids. Between the trimmed V and J ends, which lost 1 base and 0 bases, there was a span of 7 bases. In nucleotides, the CDR3 is TGTGCCAGCAGTTTATGGGCCAACTCCTACGAGCAGTACTTC. Amino acid sequence: CASSLWANSYEQYF.

The V gene is TRBV19, the J gene TRBJ1-5, with a weak D call TRBD1 (5 bases). There are 16 residues in the CDR3. CDR1 and CDR2 from the germline V gene are LNHDA and SQIVND (reference sequence). The V end was cut by 1 base, the J end by 1 base, with 11 bases between. Written as DNA, the CDR3 is TGTGCCAGTAGTATAGCGGCGGGGGGGAGCAATCAGCCCCAGCATTTT. Translating it yields CASSIAAGGSNQPQHF.

The genes are TRBV7-3 and TRBJ2-1, with D unclear. The V gene's germline CDR1 is SGHTA and CDR2 FQGTGA. V lost 5 bases, J lost 1 base, and 12 bases lay in between. This CDR3 has 15 amino acids. The CDR3 bases are TGTGCCAGCAGCGTTGACTCCGCTTCCTACAATGAGCAGTTCTTC. This gives the protein CASSVDSASYNEQFF.